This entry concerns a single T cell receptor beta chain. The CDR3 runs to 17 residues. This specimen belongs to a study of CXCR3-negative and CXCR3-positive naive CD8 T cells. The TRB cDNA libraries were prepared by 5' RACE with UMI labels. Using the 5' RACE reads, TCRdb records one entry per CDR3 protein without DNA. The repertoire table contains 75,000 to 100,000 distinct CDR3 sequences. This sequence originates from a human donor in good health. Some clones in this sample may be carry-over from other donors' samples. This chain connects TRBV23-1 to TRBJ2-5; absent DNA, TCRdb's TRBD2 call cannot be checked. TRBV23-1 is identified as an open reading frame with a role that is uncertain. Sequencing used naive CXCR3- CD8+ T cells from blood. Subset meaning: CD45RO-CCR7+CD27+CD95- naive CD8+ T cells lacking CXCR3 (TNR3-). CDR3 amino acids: CASSQSKRGPAQETQYF.